This T cell receptor beta chain was sequenced for a study of neoadjuvant anti-PD-1 for oral cavity cancer. Study overall: Patients without progression received a fourth nivolumab dose around day 43, then surgical resection on days 50-56.

Germline V gene sequence: CDR1 MNHEY, CDR2 SVGAGI. The CDR3 is 15 amino acids. The V and J ends lost 6 bases and 14 bases, in that order; junction bases with no gene match: 17. Most PBMC samples had 480 ng input DNA in six replicates. Profiled with immunoSEQ multiplex PCR; TCRdb holds only in-frame clones, not every one. Of tens of thousands of clones in the sample, approximately 80% were seen once. This rearrangement joins TRBV6-5 to TRBJ1-4, with 8 bases fitting TRBD1. The TCR comes from a person aged 35-79 years with oral cavity squamous cell carcinoma. Sequencing used PBMCs, obtained before nivolumab (anti-PD-1) treatment. This chain's CDR3 is CASSRYGTGTGWLFF. Here the CDR3 DNA reads TGTGCCAGCAGCCGCTACGGGACAGGTACTGGGTGGCTGTTTTTT.